These 17 T cell receptor beta chains originate from one sample sequenced in a study of circulating and synovial CD4+ cells in juvenile arthritis. This table comes from immunoSEQ multiplex PCR, and its TCRdb copy is limited to in-frame clones, with some not included. The sample yields around 32,000 clones, about 94% seen once. Sequencing was performed on CD4+ T cells from blood. These receptors came from a human donor with juvenile idiopathic arthritis.

In its sample, this clone was seen a few times. This chain joins TRBV10-3 and TRBJ1-2; D not resolved. Germline values: CDR1 ENHRY, CDR2 SYGVKD. V shed 4 bases and J shed 4 bases, with 4 bases lying between them. The CDR3 is 11 amino acids. The CDR3 region has the DNA TGTGCCATCAGTGGCAGCTATGGCTACACCTTC. Amino acids: CAISGSYGYTF.

The count of this clone is one. This chain connects TRBV5-1 to TRBJ2-1; D is uncertain. V shed 1 base and J shed 2 bases, with 13 bases lying between them. CDR1 is SGHRS and CDR2 is YFSETQ in the germline V gene. The length of the CDR3 is 16 residues. CDR3 region: CASSLIIGEPYNEQFF. The CDR3 region has the DNA TGCGCCAGCAGCTTGATCATCGGAGAACCCTACAATGAGCAGTTCTTC.

The chain has TRBV5-1 and TRBJ2-3; 7 positions agree with TRBD2. The germline gives CDR1 SGHRS, CDR2 YFSETQ. The CDR3 covers 15 residues. With V trimmed by 5 bases and J by 2 bases, 8 bases remained unmatched. CDR3 sequence (DNA): TGCGCCAGCAGGCGGACGGGGGGATCCACAGATACGCAGTATTTT. This sequence encodes CASRRTGGSTDTQYF.

This chain uses TRBV30 with TRBJ2-7; 9 nucleotides match TRBD1. Germline CDR1 GTSNPN, CDR2 SVGIG (reference sequence). This CDR3 is 14 amino acids long. J lost 5 bases, V lost 0 bases, and 5 bases had no gene match. This CDR3 is CAWSVTGGRNEQYF. Written as DNA, the CDR3 is TGTGCCTGGAGTGTAACAGGGGGCAGGAACGAGCAGTACTTC.

The gene calls are TRBV28 and TRBJ2-5; TRBD2 matches 14 bases. Germline CDR1 is MDHEN and CDR2 is SYDVKM. The CDR3 covers 16 residues. Trimming cost V 3 bases and J 4 bases; bases outside gene matches: 4. CDR3 in amino acids: CASSLGLAGVRETQYF. In nucleotides, the CDR3 is TGTGCCAGCAGTTTGGGACTAGCGGGAGTTAGAGAGACCCAGTACTTC.

This clone was seen a single time. This chain joins TRBV19 and TRBJ2-3, with TRBD1 as a possible D gene (5 bases). Between the trimmed V and J ends, which lost 7 bases and 7 bases, there was a span of 24 bases. CDR3 length: 16 residues. Germline-derived CDR1 and CDR2 are LNHDA and SQIVND (reference sequence). The CDR3 region is CASKGPQGGSWHTQYF. In nucleotides, the CDR3 is TGTGCCAGTAAAGGACCGCAGGGTGGCTCTTGGCATACGCAGTATTTT.

Points on this clone: The junction shows a germline mismatch at one end, possibly a read error. This chain connects TRBV19 to TRBJ1-5, with D tentatively TRBD1 (5 bases). This CDR3 spans 13 amino acids. The germline CDR1 and CDR2 sequences are LNHDA and SQIVND (reference sequence). CDR3 loop: CASRSRGNQLQHF. CDR3 nucleotide sequence: TGTGCCAGTCGTTCAAGGGGAAATCAGCTCCAGCATTTT.

This rearrangement joins TRBV9 to TRBJ1-1; 11 bases line up with TRBD1. V trimming: 3 bases; J trimming: 3 bases; junction bases outside the gene matches: 7. The CDR3 is 16 residues long. Germline V gives CDR1 SGDLS, CDR2 YYNGEE. CDR3 amino acids: CASSGGTGGLYTEAFF. The CDR3 nucleotides read TGTGCCAGCAGCGGGGGGACAGGGGGTTTGTACACTGAAGCTTTCTTT.

The rearrangement links TRBV5-1 to TRBJ2-1, with D tentatively TRBD2 (5 bases). V was shortened by 0 bases and J by 0 bases, with 7 bases between the two germline ends. CDR3 length: 15 residues. The V gene's germline CDR1 is SGHRS and CDR2 YFSETQ. CDR3 in DNA: TGCGCCAGCAGCTTGGAAAGCGGCTCCTACAATGAGCAGTTCTTC. Protein product: CASSLESGSYNEQFF. The entire variable domain, with the rest obtained from reference TRBV5-1 and TRBJ2-1, is as follows: KAGVTQTPRYLIKTRGQQVTLSCSPISGHRSVSWYQQTPGQGLQFLFEYFSETQRNKGNFPGRFSGRQFSNSRSEMNVSTLELGDSALYLCASSLESGSYNEQFFGPGTRLTVL.

CDR3 sequence: CASSLETPPSGANVLTF. The DNA for the CDR3 is TGCGCCAGCAGCTTGGAGACACCGCCCTCTGGGGCCAACGTCCTGACTTTC. The chain employs TRBV5-1 and TRBJ2-6; D uncertain. Trimming took off 0 bases at V and 0 bases at J, with 10 bases between the two ends. Germline CDR1 is SGHRS and CDR2 is YFSETQ. The CDR3 sequence is 17 residues long.

J is TRBJ1-1 and V is TRBV29-1, with a weak D call TRBD1 (6 bases). V lost 2 bases and J 4 bases, leaving 14 bases between the germline ends. From germline, CDR1 is SQVTM and CDR2 ANQGSEA. This CDR3 is 14 amino acids long. The CDR3 bases are TGCAGCGTTGAATGGGGGCAGGGCAGCACTGAAGCTTTCTTT. Protein sequence: CSVEWGQGSTEAFF. The whole variable domain, remainder taken from reference TRBV29-1 and TRBJ1-1, is SAVISQKPSRDICQRGTSLTIQCQVDSQVTMMFWYRQQPGQSLTLIATANQGSEATYESGFVIDKFPISRPNLTFSTLTVSNMSPEDSSIYLCSVEWGQGSTEAFFGQGTRLTVV.

The genes are TRBV2 and TRBJ2-7; D gene uncertain. The ends were cut back, 8 bases at V and 6 bases at J, with 17 bases in the middle. The CDR3 is 13 amino acids. Germline values: CDR1 SNHLY, CDR2 FYNNEI. The CDR3 DNA reads as TGTGCCAGCCTCAACCCTTCGGTCCGCGAGCAGTACTTC. This sequence encodes CASLNPSVREQYF.

The rearrangement joins TRBV18 to TRBJ2-1, with 13 nucleotides matching TRBD2. CDR1 is KGHSH, CDR2 LQKENI, per germline. The CDR3 has 18 amino acids. After removal of 6 bases from V and 4 bases from J, the junction contained 12 bases not matched to a gene. DNA of the CDR3: TGTGCCAGCTCCTCCGGGACTAGCGGGGCAGGGCCATACAATGAGCAGTTCTTC. It translates to CASSSGTSGAGPYNEQFF.

This chain joins TRBV7-9 and TRBJ2-7, with TRBD1 matching over 9 bases. V trimming: 5 bases; J trimming: 3 bases; junction bases outside the gene matches: 8. CDR3 length: 15 amino acids. CDR1 and CDR2 (germline): SEHNR, FQNEAQ (reference sequence). CDR3 nucleotides: TGTGCCAGCAGCCCAGCGCCGACAGGGGGCTACGAGCAGTACTTC. Translation: CASSPAPTGGYEQYF. The full variable domain, in which reference TRBV7-9 and TRBJ2-7 provide the parts outside the CDR3, is DTGVSQNPRHKITKRGQNVTFRCDPISEHNRLYWYRQTLGQGPEFLTYFQNEAQLEKSRLLSDRFSAERPKGSFSTLEIQRTEQGDSAMYLCASSPAPTGGYEQYFGPGTRLTVT.

This sequence joins TRBV4-1 and TRBJ1-5; D ambiguous. The CDR3 runs 16 residues. Germline V gene sequence: CDR1 MGHRA, CDR2 YSYEKL. Trimming removed 0 bases from V and 2 bases from J, with 11 bases in between. CDR3 sequence (DNA): TGCGCCAGCAGCCAAGACTCGGGGTTTGGCAATCAGCCCCAGCATTTT. Encoded protein: CASSQDSGFGNQPQHF.

This chain links TRBV5-1 with TRBJ2-1; 10 bases agree with TRBD2. J lost 6 bases, V lost 3 bases, and 3 bases had no gene match. Germline V lookup: CDR1 SGHRS, CDR2 YFSETQ. This CDR3 is built from 14 residues. In DNA, the CDR3 is TGCGCCAGCAGCTCTAGCGGGAGCGGCAATGAGCAGTTCTTC. It translates to CASSSSGSGNEQFF.

V and J are TRBV4-1 and TRBJ1-5; D remains ambiguous. The CDR3 loop spans 16 amino acids. Germline V gene sequence: CDR1 MGHRA, CDR2 YSYEKL. With 0 bases removed from V and 6 bases from J, the gap between germline ends came to 15 bases. This CDR3 reads CASSQEYTGVGQPQHF. CDR3 bases: TGCGCCAGCAGCCAAGAGTACACCGGGGTCGGTCAGCCCCAGCATTTT.